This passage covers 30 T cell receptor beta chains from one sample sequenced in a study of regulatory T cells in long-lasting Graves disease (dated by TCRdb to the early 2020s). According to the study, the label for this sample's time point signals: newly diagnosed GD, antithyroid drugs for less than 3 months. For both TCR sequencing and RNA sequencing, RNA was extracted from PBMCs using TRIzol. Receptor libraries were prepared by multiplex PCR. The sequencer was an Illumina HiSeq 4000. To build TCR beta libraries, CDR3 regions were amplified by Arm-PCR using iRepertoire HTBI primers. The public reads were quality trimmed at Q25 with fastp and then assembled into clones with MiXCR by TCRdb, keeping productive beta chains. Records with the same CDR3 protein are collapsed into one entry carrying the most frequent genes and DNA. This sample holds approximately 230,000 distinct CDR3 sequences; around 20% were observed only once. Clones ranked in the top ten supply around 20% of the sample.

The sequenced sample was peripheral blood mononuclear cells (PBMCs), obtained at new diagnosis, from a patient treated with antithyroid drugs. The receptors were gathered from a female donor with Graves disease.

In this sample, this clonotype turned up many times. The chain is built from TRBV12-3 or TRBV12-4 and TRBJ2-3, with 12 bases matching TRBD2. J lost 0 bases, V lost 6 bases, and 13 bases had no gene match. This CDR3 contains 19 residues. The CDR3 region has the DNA TGTGCCAGCAGGGTGGGACTAGCGGGCACCTGGGCGAGCACAGATACGCAGTATTTT. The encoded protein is CASRVGLAGTWASTDTQYF.

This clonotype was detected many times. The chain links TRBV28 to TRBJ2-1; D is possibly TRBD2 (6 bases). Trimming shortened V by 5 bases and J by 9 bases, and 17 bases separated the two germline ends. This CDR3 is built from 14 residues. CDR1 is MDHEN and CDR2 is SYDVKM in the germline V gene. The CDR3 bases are TGTGCCAGCAGTCCCAGCGGGCCTCGGGGTGAGCAGTTCTTC. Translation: CASSPSGPRGEQFF.

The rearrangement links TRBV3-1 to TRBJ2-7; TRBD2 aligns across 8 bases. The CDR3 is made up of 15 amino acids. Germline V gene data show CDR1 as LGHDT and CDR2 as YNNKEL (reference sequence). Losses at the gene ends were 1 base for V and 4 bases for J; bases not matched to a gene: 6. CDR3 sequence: CASSQGVAGMYEQYF. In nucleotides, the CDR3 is TGTGCCAGCAGCCAAGGGGTAGCGGGAATGTACGAGCAGTACTTC.

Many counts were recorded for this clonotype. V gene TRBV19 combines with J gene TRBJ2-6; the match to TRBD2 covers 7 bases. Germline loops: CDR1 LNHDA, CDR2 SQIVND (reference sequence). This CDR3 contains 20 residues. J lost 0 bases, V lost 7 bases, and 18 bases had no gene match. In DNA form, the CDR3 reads TGTGCCAGTACTCCATTGGGGGGTGCAGCGGGACTCTCTGGGGCCAACGTCCTGACTTTC. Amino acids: CASTPLGGAAGLSGANVLTF.

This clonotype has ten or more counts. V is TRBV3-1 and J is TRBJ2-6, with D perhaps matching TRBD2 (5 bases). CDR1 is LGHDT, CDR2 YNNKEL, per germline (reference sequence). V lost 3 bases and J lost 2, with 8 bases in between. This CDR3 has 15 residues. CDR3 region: CASSQYGAGANVLTF. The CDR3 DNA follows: TGTGCCAGCAGCCAGTACGGGGCTGGGGCCAACGTCCTGACTTTC.

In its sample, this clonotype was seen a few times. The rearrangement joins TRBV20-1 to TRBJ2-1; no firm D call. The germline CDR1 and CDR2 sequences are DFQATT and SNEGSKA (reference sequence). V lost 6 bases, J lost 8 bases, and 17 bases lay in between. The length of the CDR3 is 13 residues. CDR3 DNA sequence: TGCAGTGCCCCCTTGGGCCCCAGCGATGAGCAGTTCTTC. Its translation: CSAPLGPSDEQFF.

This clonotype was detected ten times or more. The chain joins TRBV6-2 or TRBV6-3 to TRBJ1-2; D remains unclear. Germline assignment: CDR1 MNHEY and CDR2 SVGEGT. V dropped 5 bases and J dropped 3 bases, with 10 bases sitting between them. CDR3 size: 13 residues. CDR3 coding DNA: TGTGCCAGCAGTGCCGACACTTACTATGGCTACACCTTC. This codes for CASSADTYYGYTF.

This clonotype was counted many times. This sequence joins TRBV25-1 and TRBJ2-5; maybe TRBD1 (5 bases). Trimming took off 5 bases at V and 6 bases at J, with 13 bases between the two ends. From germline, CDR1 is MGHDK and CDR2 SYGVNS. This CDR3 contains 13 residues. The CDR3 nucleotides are TGTGCCAGCAGTTTCGCAGGGTTTCAGACCCAGTACTTC. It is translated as CASSFAGFQTQYF.

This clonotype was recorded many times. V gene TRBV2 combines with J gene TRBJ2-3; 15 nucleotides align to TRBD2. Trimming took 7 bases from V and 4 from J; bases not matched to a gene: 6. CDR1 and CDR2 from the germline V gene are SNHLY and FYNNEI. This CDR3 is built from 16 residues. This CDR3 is CASTGLAGGPSDTQYF. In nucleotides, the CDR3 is TGTGCCAGCACCGGACTAGCGGGAGGGCCCTCAGATACGCAGTATTTT.

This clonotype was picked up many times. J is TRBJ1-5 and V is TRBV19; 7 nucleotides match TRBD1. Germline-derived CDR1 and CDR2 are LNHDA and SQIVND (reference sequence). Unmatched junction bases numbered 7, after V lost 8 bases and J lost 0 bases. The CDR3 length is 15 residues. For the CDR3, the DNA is TGTGCCAGTCAGGACAGGAGCTATAGCAATCAGCCCCAGCATTTT. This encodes CASQDRSYSNQPQHF.

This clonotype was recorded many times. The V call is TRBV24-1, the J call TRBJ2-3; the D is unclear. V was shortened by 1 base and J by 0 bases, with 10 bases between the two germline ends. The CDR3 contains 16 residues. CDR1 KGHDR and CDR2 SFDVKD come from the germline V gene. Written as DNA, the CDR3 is TGTGCCACCAGTGATTTCACAGCCTCTAGCACAGATACGCAGTATTTT. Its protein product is CATSDFTASSTDTQYF.

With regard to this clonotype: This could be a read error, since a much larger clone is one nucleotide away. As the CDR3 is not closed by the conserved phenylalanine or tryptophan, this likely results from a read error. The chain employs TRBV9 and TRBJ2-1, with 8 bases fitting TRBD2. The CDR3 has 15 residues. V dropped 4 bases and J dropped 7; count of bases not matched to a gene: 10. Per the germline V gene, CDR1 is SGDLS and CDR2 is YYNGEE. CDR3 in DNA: TGTGCCAGCAGCAAACTAAGCGGGAGAGGGAATGAGCAGTTCCTC. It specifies CASSKLSGRGNEQFL.

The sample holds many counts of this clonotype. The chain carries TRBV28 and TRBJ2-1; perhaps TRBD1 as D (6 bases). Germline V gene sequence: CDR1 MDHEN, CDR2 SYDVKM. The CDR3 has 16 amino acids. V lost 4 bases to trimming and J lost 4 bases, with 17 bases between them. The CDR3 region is CASSSKLPGAYNEQFF. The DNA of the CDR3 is TGTGCCAGCAGTTCGAAGCTTCCAGGGGCGTACAATGAGCAGTTCTTC.

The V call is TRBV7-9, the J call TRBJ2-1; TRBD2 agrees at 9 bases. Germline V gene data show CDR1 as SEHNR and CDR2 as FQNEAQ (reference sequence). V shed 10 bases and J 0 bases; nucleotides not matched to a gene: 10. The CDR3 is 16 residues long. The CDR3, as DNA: TGTGCCACCCAGTCCAGCGGGAGGCGCTCCTACAATGAGCAGTTCTTC. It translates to CATQSSGRRSYNEQFF.

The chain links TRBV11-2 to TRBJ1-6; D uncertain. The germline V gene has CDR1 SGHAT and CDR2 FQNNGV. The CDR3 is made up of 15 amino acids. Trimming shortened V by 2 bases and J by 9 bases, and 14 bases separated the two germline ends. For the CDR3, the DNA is TGTGCCAGCAGCTTACTGGCCCGGGCGAGTTCACCCCTCCACTTT. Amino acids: CASSLLARASSPLHF.

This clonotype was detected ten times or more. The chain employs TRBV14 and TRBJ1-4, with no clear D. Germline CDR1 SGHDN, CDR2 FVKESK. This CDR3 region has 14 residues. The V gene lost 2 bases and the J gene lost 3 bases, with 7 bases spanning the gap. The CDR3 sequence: CASSQWQSNEKLFF. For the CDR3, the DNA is TGTGCCAGCAGCCAATGGCAGTCTAATGAAAAACTGTTTTTT.

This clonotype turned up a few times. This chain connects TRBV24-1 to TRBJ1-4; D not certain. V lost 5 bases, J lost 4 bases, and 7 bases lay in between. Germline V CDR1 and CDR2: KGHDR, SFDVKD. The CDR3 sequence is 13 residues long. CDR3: CATSGQNNEKLFF. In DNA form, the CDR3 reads TGTGCCACCAGTGGGCAGAATAATGAAAAACTGTTTTTT.

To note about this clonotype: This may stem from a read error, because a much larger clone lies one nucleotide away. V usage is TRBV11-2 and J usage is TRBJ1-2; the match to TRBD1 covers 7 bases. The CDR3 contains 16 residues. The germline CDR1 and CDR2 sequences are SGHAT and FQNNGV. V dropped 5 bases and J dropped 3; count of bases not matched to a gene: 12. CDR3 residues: CASSPSGRGGDYGYTF. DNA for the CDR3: TGTGCCAGCAGCCCCAGTGGTCGAGGGGGCGACTATGGCTACACCTTC.

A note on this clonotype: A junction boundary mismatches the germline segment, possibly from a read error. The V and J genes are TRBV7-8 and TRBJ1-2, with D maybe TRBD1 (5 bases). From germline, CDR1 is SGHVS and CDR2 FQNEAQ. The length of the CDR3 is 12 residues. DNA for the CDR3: TGTGCCAGCAGCCCGACAGCGGGGCCAGAAGTCTTC. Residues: CASSPTAGPEVF.

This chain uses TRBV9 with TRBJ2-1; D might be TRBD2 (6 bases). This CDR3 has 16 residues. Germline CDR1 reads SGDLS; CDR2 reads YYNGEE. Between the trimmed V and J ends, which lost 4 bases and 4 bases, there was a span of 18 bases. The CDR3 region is CASSQDMRDVYNEQFF. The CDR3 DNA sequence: TGTGCCAGCAGCCAAGATATGCGGGACGTTTACAATGAGCAGTTCTTC.

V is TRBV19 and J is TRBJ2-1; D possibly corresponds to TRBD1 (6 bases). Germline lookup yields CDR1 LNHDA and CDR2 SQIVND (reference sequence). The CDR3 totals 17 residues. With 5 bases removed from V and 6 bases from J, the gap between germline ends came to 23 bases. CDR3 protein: CASSRSTGRTTLNEQFF. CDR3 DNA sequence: TGTGCCAGTAGTCGAAGTACAGGGCGCACTACCCTCAATGAGCAGTTCTTC.

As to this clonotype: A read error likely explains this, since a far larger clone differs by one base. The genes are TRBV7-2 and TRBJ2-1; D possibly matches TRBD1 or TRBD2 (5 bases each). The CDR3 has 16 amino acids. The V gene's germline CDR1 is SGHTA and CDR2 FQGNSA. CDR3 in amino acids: CASSLAGLAPYNERFF. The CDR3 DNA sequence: TGTGCCAGCAGCTTAGCGGGGCTAGCCCCCTACAATGAGCGGTTCTTC.

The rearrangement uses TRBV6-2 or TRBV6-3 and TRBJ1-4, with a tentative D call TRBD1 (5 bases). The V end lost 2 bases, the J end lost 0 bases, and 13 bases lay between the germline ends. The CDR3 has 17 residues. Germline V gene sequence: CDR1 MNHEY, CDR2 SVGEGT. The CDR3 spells CASSYGTDIATNEKLFF. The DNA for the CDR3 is TGTGCCAGCAGTTACGGGACGGACATTGCAACTAATGAAAAACTGTTTTTT.

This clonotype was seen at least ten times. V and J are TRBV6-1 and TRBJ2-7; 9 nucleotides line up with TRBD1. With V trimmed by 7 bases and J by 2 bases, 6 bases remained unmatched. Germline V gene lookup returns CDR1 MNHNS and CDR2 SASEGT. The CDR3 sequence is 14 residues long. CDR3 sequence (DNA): TGTGCCAGCAAGCCCGGGACAGGGACCTACGAGCAGTACTTC. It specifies CASKPGTGTYEQYF.

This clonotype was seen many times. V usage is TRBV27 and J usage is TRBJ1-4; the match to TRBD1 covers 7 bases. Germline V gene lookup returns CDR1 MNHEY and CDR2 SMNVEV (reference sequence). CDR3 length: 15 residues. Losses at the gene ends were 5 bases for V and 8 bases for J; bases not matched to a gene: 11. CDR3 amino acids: CASSPQTGNQEKLFF. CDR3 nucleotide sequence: TGTGCCAGCAGTCCCCAGACAGGGAATCAGGAAAAACTGTTTTTT.

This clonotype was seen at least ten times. Here the CDR3 reads CSATFRSLGYEQYF. CDR3 nucleotide sequence: TGCAGTGCTACATTTCGCAGCCTGGGTTACGAGCAGTACTTC. The rearrangement uses TRBV20-1 and TRBJ2-7, with unresolved D. V was shortened by 4 bases and J by 4 bases, with 17 bases between the two germline ends. Germline V gives CDR1 DFQATT, CDR2 SNEGSKA (reference sequence). CDR3 length equals 14 residues.

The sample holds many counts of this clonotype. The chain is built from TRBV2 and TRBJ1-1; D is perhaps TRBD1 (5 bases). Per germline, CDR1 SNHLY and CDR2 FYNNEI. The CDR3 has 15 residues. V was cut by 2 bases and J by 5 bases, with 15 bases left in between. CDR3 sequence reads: CASSEYGLGVTEAFF. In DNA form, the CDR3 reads TGTGCCAGCAGTGAATATGGGCTAGGGGTGACTGAAGCTTTCTTT.

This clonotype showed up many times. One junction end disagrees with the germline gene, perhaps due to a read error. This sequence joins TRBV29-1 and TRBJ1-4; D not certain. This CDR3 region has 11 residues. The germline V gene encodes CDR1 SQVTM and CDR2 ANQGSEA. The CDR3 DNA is TGCAGCGTTCAGACTAGTGAAAAACTGTTTTTT. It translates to CSVQTSEKLFF.

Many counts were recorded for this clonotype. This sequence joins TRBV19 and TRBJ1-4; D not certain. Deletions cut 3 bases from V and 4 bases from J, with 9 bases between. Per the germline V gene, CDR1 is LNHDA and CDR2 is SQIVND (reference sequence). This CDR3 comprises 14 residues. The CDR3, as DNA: TGTGCCAGTAGTATCGCGGGGAGTAATGAAAAACTGTTTTTT. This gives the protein CASSIAGSNEKLFF.

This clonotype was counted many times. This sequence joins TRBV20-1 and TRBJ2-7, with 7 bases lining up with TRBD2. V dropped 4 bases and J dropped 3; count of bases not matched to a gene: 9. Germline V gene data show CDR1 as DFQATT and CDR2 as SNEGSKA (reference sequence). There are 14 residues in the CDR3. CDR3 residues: CSATSGGSGYEQYF. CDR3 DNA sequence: TGCAGTGCTACTTCCGGCGGGAGTGGCTACGAGCAGTACTTC.